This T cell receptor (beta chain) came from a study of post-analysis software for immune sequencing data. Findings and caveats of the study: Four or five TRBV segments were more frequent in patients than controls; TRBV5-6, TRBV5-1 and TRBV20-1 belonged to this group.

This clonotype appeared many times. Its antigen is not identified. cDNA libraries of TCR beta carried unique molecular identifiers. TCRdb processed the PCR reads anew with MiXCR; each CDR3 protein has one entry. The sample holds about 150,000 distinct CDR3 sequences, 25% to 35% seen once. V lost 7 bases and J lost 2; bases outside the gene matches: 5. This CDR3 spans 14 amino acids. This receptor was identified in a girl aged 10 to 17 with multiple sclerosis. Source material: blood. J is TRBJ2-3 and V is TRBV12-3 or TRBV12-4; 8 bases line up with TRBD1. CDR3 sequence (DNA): TGTGCCAGCATCGGGACAGGCTACACAGATACGCAGTATTTT. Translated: CASIGTGYTDTQYF.